This T cell receptor (beta chain) appears in the sequencing data of a study of blood T cell repertoires in COVID-19. Study as a whole: The United States, Italy and Spain provided the acute and convalescent COVID-19 samples. Nucleic acid was either cDNA or gDNA, and it came from T cells, B-cell-depleted T cells, or PBMCs.

This CDR3 is built from 14 residues. V shed 6 bases and J shed 1 base, with 12 bases lying between them. Germline-derived CDR1 and CDR2 are MNHEY and SVGAGI. This table comes from immunoSEQ multiplex PCR, and its TCRdb copy is limited to in-frame clones, with some not included. The table includes roughly 67,000 clones, 86% detected once. Sequencing was carried out using peripheral blood. The chain carries TRBV6-5 and TRBJ2-5; tentatively, D is TRBD1 (6 bases). The clonotype was recovered from a man aged 50 or older with acute or convalescent COVID-19. DNA of the CDR3: TGTGCCAGCAGACGGGACACCTCCCAAGAGACCCAGTACTTC. It encodes CASRRDTSQETQYF.